Given below is one T cell receptor (beta chain) in context. Its antigen is still unknown. This specimen belongs to a study of T-cell memory formation after mild COVID-19. Study-wide context: Largely, the TCR clusters proved donor specific.

The germline CDR1 and CDR2 sequences are SEHNR and FQNEAQ (reference sequence). V lost 10 bases and J lost 4, with 16 bases in between. This CDR3 contains 13 residues. After 5'RACE with constant-segment primers, TCR alpha and TCR beta cDNA libraries carrying sample barcodes and UMIs were obtained. TCRdb called the 5' RACE reads again in MiXCR, with one record for every CDR3 protein. The sample comprises about 81,000 distinct CDR3 sequences, roughly 25% of which are singletons, and less than 55% rests with the top ten. Study results and caveats: There was no confirmation that second-wave clones peaking on day 37 were SARS-CoV-2 specific. Clones that contracted clustered mainly in CM and EM if CD4+ and in EMRA if CD8+.

Specimen: PBMCs or a T cell subset sorted from them (not recorded which). The sequence was collected from a man aged 18 to 30 who had mild COVID-19 (a few samples of this study predate the infection). Cell type and time point are not known. The chain has TRBV7-9 and TRBJ1-2, with a possible D match to TRBD1 (6 bases). This CDR3 reads CAIRAGDVYGYTF. The CDR3 DNA follows: TGTGCCATTAGGGCAGGGGATGTCTATGGCTACACCTTC.